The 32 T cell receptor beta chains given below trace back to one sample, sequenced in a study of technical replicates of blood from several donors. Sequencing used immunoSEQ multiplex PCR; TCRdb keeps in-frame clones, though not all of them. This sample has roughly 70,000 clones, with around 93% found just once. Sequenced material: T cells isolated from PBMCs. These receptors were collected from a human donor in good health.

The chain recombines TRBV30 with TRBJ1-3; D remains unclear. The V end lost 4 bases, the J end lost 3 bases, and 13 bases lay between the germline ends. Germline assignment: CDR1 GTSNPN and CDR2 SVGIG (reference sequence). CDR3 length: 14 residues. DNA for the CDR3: TGTGCCTGGACCTCGGACTCATATGGAAACACCATATATTTT. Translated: CAWTSDSYGNTIYF.

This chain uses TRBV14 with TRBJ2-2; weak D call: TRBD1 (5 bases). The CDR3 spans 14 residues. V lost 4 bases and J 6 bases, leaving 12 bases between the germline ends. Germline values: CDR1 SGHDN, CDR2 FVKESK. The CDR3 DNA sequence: TGTGCCAGCAGCCCCTTCCGGACATCCGGGGAGCTGTTTTTT. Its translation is CASSPFRTSGELFF.

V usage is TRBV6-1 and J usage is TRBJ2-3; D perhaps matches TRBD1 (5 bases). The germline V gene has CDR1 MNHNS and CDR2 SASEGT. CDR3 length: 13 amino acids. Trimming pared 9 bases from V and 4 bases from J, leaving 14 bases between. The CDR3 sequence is CASHRRVADTQYF. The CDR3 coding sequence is TGTGCCAGTCACCGCAGGGTTGCAGATACGCAGTATTTT.

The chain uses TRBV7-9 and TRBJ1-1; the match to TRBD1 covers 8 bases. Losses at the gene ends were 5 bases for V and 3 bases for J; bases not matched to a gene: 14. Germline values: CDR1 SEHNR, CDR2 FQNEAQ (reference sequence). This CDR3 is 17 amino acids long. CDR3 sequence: CASSEPRTGGIDTEAFF. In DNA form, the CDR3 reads TGTGCCAGCAGCGAACCCCGAACAGGGGGTATCGACACTGAAGCTTTCTTT.

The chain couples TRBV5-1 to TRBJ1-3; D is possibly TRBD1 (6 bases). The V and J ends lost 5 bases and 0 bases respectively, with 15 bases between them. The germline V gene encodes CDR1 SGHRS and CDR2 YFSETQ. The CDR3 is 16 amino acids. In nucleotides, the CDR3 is TGCGCCAGCAGTCCCACCGGACAGAGCTCTGGAAACACCATATATTTT. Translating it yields CASSPTGQSSGNTIYF.

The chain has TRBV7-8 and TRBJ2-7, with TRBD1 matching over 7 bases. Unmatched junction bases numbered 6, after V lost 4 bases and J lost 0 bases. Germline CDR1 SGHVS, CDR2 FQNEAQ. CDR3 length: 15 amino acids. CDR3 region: CASSSTGRYSYEQYF. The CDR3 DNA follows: TGTGCCAGCAGCTCGACAGGGCGGTACTCCTACGAGCAGTACTTC.

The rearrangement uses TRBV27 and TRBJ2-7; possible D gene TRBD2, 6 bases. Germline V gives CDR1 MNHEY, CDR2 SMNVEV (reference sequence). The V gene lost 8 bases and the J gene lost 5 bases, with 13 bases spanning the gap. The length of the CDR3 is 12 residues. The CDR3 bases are TGTGCCAGCCGTAAAGGAGGGCACGAGCAGTACTTC. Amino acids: CASRKGGHEQYF.

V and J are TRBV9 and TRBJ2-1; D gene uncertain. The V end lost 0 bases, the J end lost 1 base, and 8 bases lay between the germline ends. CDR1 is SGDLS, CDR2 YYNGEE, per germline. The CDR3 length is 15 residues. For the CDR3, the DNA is TGTGCCAGCAGCGTAGAGTCCTATTCCTACAATGAGCAGTTCTTC. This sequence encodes CASSVESYSYNEQFF.

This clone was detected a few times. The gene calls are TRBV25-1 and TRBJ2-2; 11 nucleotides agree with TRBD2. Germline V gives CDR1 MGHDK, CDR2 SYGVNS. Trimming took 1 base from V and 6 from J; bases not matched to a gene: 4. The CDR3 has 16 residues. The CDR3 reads CASSESPSGRSGELFF. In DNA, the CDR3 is TGTGCCAGCAGTGAATCCCCTAGCGGGAGGTCCGGGGAGCTGTTTTTT.

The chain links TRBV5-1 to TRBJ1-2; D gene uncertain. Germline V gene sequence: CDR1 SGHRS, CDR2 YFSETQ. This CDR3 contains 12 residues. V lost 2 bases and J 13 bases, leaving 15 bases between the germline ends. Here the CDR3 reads CASSFNGGDFTF. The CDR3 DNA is TGCGCCAGCAGCTTTAATGGCGGAGATTTCACCTTC.

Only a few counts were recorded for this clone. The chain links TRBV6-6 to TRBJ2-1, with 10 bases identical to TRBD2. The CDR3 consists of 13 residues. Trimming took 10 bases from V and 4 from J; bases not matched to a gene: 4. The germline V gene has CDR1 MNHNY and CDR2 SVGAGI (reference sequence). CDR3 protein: CATSGLAYNEQFF. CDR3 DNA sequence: TGTGCCACCTCGGGACTAGCGTACAATGAGCAGTTCTTC.

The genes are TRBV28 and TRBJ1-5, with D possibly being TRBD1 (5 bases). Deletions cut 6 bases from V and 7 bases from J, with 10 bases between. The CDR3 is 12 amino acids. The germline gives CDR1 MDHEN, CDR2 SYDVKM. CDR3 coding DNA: TGTGCCAGCAGATGGGACTTACAGCCCCAGCATTTT. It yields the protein CASRWDLQPQHF.

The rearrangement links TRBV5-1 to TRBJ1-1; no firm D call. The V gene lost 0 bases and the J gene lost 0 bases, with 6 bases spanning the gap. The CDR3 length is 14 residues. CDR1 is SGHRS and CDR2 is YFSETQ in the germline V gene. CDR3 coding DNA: TGCGCCAGCAGCTTGGGGCACATGAACACTGAAGCTTTCTTT. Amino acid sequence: CASSLGHMNTEAFF.

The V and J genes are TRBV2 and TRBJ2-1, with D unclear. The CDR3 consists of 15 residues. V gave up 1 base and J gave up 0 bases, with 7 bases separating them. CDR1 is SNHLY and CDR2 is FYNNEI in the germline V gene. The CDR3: CASSEDDFSYNEQFF. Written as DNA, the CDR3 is TGTGCCAGCAGTGAAGATGACTTCTCCTACAATGAGCAGTTCTTC.

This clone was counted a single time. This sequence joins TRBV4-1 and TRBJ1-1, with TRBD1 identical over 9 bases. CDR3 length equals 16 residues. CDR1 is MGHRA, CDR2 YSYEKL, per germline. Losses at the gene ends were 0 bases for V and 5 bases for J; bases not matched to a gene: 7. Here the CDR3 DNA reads TGCGCCAGCAGCCAAGAGAGGGGACAGGGAGATACTGAAGCTTTCTTT. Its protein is CASSQERGQGDTEAFF.

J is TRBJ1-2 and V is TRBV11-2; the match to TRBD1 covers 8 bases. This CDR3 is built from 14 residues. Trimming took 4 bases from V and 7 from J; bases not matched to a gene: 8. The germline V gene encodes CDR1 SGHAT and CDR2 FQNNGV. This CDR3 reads CASSSLAGGAGYTF. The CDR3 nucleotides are TGTGCCAGCAGCTCTCTAGCAGGGGGCGCTGGCTACACCTTC.

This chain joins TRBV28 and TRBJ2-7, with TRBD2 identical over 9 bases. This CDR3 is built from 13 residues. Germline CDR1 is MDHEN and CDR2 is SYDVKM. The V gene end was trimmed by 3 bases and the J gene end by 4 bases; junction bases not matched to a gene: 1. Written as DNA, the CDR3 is TGTGCCAGCAGTTTGCTAGCGGGGTACGAGCAGTACTTC. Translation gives CASSLLAGYEQYF.

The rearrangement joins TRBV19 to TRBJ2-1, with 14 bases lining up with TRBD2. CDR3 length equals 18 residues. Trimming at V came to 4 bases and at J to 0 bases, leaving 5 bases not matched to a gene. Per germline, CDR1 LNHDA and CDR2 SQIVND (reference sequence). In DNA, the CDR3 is TGTGCCAGTAGTACGTCCGGGACTAGCGGGAGCTCCTACAATGAGCAGTTCTTC. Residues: CASSTSGTSGSSYNEQFF.

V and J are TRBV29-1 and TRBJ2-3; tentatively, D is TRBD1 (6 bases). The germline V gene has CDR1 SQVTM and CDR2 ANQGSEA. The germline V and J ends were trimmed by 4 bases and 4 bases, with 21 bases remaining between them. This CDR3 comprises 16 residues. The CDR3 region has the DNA TGCAGCGTTGTACACTTAAGCAGACGACAGGCAGATACGCAGTATTTT. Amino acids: CSVVHLSRRQADTQYF.

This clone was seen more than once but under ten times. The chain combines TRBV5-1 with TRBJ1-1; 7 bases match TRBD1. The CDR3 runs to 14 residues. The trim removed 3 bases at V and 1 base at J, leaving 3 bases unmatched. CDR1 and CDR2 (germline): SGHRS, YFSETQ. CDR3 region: CASSSRTGNTEAFF. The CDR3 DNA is TGCGCCAGCAGCTCCCGGACAGGGAACACTGAAGCTTTCTTT.

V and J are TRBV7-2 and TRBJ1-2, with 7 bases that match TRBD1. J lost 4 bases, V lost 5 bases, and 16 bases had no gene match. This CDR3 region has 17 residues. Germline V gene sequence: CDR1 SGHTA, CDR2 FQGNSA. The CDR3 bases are TGTGCCAGCAGCGGGAGGACAGGCTCCAATCCCACCTATGGCTACACCTTC. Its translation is CASSGRTGSNPTYGYTF.

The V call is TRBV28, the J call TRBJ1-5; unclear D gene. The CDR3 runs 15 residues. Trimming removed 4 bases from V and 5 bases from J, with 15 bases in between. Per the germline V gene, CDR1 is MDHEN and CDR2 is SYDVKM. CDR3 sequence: CASSSLQIRYQPQHF. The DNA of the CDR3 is TGTGCCAGCAGTTCCCTACAGATAAGATATCAGCCCCAGCATTTT.

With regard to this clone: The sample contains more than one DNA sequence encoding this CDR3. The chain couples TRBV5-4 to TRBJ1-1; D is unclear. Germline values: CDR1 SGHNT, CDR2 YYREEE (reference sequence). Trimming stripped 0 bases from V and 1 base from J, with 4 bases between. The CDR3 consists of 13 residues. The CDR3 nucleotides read TGTGCCAGCAGCTTGGCCGGGAACACTGAAGCTTTCTTT. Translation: CASSLAGNTEAFF.

CDR3 region: CATRAPDRITEAFF. CDR3 DNA: TGTGCCACCAGGGCCCCCGACAGGATCACTGAAGCTTTCTTT. This chain links TRBV6-1 with TRBJ1-1, with a possible D match to TRBD1 (6 bases). CDR3 length: 14 residues. Germline V lookup: CDR1 MNHNS, CDR2 SASEGT. The germline V and J ends were trimmed by 10 bases and 4 bases, with 19 bases remaining between them.

The CDR3 is CAISETGENEQYF. Here the CDR3 DNA reads TGTGCCATCAGTGAGACGGGAGAGAACGAGCAGTACTTC. The chain links TRBV10-3 to TRBJ2-7; maybe TRBD2 (6 bases). This CDR3 comprises 13 residues. Per the germline V gene, CDR1 is ENHRY and CDR2 is SYGVKD. The V gene lost 2 bases and the J gene lost 5 bases, with 10 bases spanning the gap.

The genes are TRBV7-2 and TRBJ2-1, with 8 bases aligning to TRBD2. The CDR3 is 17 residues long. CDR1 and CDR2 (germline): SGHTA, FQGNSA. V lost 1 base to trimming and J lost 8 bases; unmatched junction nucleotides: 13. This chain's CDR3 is CASSLGGEPGGQYEQFF. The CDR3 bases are TGTGCCAGCAGCTTAGGGGGTGAGCCGGGAGGGCAGTATGAGCAGTTCTTC.

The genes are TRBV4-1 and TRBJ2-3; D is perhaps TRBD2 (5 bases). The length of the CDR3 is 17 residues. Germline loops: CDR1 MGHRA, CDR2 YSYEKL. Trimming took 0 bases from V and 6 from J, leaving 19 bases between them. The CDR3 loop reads CASSQDSRARGFDTQYF. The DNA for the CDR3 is TGCGCCAGCAGCCAAGATTCTCGCGCCCGGGGTTTTGATACGCAGTATTTT.

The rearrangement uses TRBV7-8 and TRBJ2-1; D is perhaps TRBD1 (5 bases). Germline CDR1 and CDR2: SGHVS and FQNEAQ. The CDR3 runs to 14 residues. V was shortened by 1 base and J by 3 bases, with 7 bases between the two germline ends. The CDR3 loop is CASSLDRNYNEQFF. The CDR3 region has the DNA TGTGCCAGCAGCTTAGACAGGAACTACAATGAGCAGTTCTTC.

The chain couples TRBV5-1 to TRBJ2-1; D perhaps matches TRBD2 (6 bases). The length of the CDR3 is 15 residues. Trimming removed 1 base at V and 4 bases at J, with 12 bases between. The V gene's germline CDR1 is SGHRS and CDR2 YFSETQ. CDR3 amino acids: CASSLSPRGYNEQFF. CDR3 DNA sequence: TGCGCCAGCAGCTTGTCCCCTCGGGGGTACAATGAGCAGTTCTTC.

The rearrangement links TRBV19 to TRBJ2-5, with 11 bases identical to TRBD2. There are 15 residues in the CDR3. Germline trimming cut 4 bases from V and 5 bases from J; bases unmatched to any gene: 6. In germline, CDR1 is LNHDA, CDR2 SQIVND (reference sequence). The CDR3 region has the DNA TGTGCCAGTAGTAGGGCTAGCGGGGGGTGGGAGACCCAGTACTTC. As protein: CASSRASGGWETQYF.

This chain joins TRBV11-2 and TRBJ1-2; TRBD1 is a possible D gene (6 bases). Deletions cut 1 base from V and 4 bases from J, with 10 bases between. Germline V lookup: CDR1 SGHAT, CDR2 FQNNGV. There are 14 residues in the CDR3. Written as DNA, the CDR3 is TGTGCCAGCAGCTTAGCAGGGGACGGCTATGGCTACACCTTC. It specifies CASSLAGDGYGYTF.

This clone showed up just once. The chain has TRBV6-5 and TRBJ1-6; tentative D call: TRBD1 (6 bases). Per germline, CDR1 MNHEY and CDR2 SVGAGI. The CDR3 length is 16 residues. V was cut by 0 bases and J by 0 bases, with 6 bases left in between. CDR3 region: CASSYSTGSYNSPLHF. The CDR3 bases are TGTGCCAGCAGTTACTCGACAGGCTCCTATAATTCACCCCTCCACTTT.